This entry lists 9 T cell receptor beta chains sequenced from one sample in a study of cytomegalovirus exposure and HLA in healthy donors (dated by TCRdb to about 2017). Library preparation used the immunoSEQ multiplex PCR assay. For the multiplex PCR, a mixture combining 60 forward primers for TCR Vbeta segments and 13 reverse primers for TCR Jbeta segments was used. TCRdb provides this immuneACCESS table in a form limited to in-frame rearrangements. Some clones are lacking; in checked studies, under half of them reflect an unresolved V gene, and why the rest are absent is not known. Present in this sample are under 200,000 clones, 68% of which were seen just once. The ten top clones hold roughly 1.4% of the sample. The sequencing sample was made of PBMCs. These receptors came from a man aged 45-60 years in good health and CMV-seronegative.

V and J are TRBV28 and TRBJ2-5, with a possible D match to TRBD2 (7 bases). Germline V gene data show CDR1 as MDHEN and CDR2 as SYDVKM. The CDR3 spans 14 residues. The V end was cut by 6 bases, the J end by 6 bases, with 17 bases between. CDR3 in amino acids: CASRSRGGAKTQYF. DNA of the CDR3: TGTGCCAGCAGATCTAGGGGGGGCGCCAAGACCCAGTACTTC. The full variable domain, completed using reference TRBV28 and TRBJ2-5, is DVKVTQSSRYLVKRTGEKVFLECVQDMDHENMFWYRQDPGLGLRLIYFSYDVKMKEKGDIPEGYSVSREKKERFSLILESASTNQTSMYLCASRSRGGAKTQYFGPGTRLLVL.

The chain recombines TRBV4-1 with TRBJ2-5, with 8 bases lining up with TRBD2. This CDR3 has 14 residues. J gave up 2 bases and V 9 bases, and 8 bases lay outside the gene matches. The germline CDR1 and CDR2 sequences are MGHRA and YSYEKL. Written as DNA, the CDR3 is TGCGCCAGTCCTGGGACTAGTAATCAAGAGACCCAGTACTTC. It yields the protein CASPGTSNQETQYF.

The V call is TRBV20-1, the J call TRBJ2-5; D is unresolved. The germline CDR1 and CDR2 sequences are DFQATT and SNEGSKA (reference sequence). The CDR3 contains 11 residues. V lost 6 bases and J lost 6, with 11 bases in between. This CDR3 is CSALTTQTQYF. The CDR3 nucleotides are TGCAGTGCCCTAACTACCCAGACCCAGTACTTC.

The chain uses TRBV7-2 and TRBJ1-6; TRBD1 matches 9 bases. This CDR3 region has 15 residues. V dropped 3 bases and J dropped 7; count of bases not matched to a gene: 4. Germline V gene sequence: CDR1 SGHTA, CDR2 FQGNSA. CDR3 sequence (DNA): TGTGCCAGCAGCTTTTCCGGGACAGGGAATTCACCCCTCCACTTT. It is translated as CASSFSGTGNSPLHF.

The genes are TRBV6-5 and TRBJ2-2; the match to TRBD1 covers 7 bases. Per germline, CDR1 MNHEY and CDR2 SVGAGI. This CDR3 contains 15 residues. V was clipped by 2 bases and J by 5 bases; unmatched bases: 5. In DNA form, the CDR3 reads TGTGCCAGCAGTTACGGGACAGCCTATACCGGGGAGCTGTTTTTT. Translation: CASSYGTAYTGELFF.

The chain uses TRBV7-8 and TRBJ2-1, with D possibly TRBD1 on 5 matching bases. This CDR3 region has 13 residues. Germline loops: CDR1 SGHVS, CDR2 FQNEAQ. Trimming shortened V by 2 bases and J by 7 bases, and 9 bases separated the two germline ends. The CDR3 is CASSLFAGNEQFF. CDR3 sequence (DNA): TGTGCCAGCAGCTTATTCGCAGGGAATGAGCAGTTCTTC.

This chain uses TRBV19 with TRBJ1-1; TRBD1 agrees at 7 bases. The CDR3 has 15 residues. V dropped 5 bases and J dropped 0; count of bases not matched to a gene: 6. CDR1 and CDR2 from the germline V gene are LNHDA and SQIVND (reference sequence). CDR3 nucleotide sequence: TGTGCCAGTAGTCCCGAGGGACAGATGAACACTGAAGCTTTCTTT. Translated, it gives CASSPEGQMNTEAFF.

This chain connects TRBV4-2 to TRBJ2-2; no clear D gene. This CDR3 is 17 amino acids long. V lost 0 bases and J lost 7, with 18 bases in between. In germline, CDR1 is LGHNA, CDR2 YNFKEQ. The DNA for the CDR3 is TGTGCCAGCAGCCAAGAGGGTGTAATAGCCGGTAGCGGGGAGCTGTTTTTT. It codes for CASSQEGVIAGSGELFF.

This clone was seen a handful of times. The chain couples TRBV5-1 to TRBJ1-1, with D maybe TRBD1 (5 bases). V lost 2 bases and J 5 bases, leaving 13 bases between the germline ends. CDR3 length equals 14 residues. Germline CDR1 reads SGHRS; CDR2 reads YFSETQ. This chain's CDR3 is CASSLSRVGTEAFF. CDR3 DNA sequence: TGCGCCAGCAGCTTATCCAGGGTAGGGACTGAAGCTTTCTTT.